Described below is a single T cell receptor (beta chain) sequence and its context. As yet, its antigen is unknown. J lost 5 bases, V lost 0 bases, and 7 bases had no gene match. In germline, CDR1 is SGHVS, CDR2 FQNEAQ. There are 16 residues in the CDR3. This record comes from a study of somatic mutations in cytotoxic T cells in rheumatoid arthritis. About the study: Patient blood, which was peripheral blood collected as 30 ml EDTA, was drawn right after diagnosis and before any treatment started.

Study findings and constraints: Among fewer than 75 patients, several showed a largest CD8+ clone that surpassed 20% of CD8+ cells. Compared with age-matched healthy controls, rheumatoid arthritis patients did not differ significantly in CD8+ T-cell clonality.

Methods used by the authors: Patient CD8+ clones above 1% seldom matched published virus-specific TCRB sequences. Assay: immunoSEQ multiplex PCR; the TCRdb copy retains only in-frame clones and omits some. V, J and clone size reflect that table, while D and trimming were determined from the DNA. Of about 11,000 clones in the sample, approximately 80% were seen once. The genes are TRBV7-8 and TRBJ2-5; 9 bases map to TRBD1. The source is a woman in her sixties with rheumatoid arthritis. Sequencing was performed on CD8+ T cells sorted from blood. CDR3 residues: CASSLAGGTGPETQYF. The DNA of the CDR3 is TGTGCCAGCAGCTTAGCGGGAGGGACAGGGCCGGAGACCCAGTACTTC.